This T cell receptor beta chain was documented in a study of blood T cell repertoires in COVID-19. Study-wide background: Sites across the United States, Italy and Spain contributed samples from acute and convalescent COVID-19. PBMCs, B-cell-depleted T cells, or T cells were the source of the cDNA or gDNA that made up the material.

Original data processing: Scientists estimated how many nucleated cells there were by amplifying reference gene primers. Repertoires were generated with immunoSEQ multiplex PCR, while TCRdb's copy carries only in-frame clones and drops some. Clone size and the V and J calls come from that table; the DNA yielded D and trimming. The top ten clones hold 6% to 8.5% of a sample with about 190,000 clones, around 80% of them seen once. CDR3 length: 18 residues. After removal of 6 bases from V and 3 bases from J, the junction contained 16 bases not matched to a gene. CDR1 MNHNS and CDR2 SASEGT come from the germline V gene.

Source material: peripheral blood. The chain is built from TRBV6-1 and TRBJ2-5; 10 bases are a match to TRBD2. The TCR comes from a man between 60 and 70 years old with acute or convalescent COVID-19. The CDR3 DNA reads TGTGCCAGCAGCGAAAGGAGGGGGGTAGCGGGAGGCGAAGAGACCCAGTACTTC. Encoded protein: CASSERRGVAGGEETQYF.